The 5 T cell receptor beta chains below were found in one sample sequenced in a study of follicular helper T cells after annual influenza vaccination. Time point in this sample: 2015-2016 season, 7 days after influenza vaccination. Assay used: immunoSEQ multiplex PCR; TCRdb lists only in-frame clones, some missing. The sample shows 6,000 or so clones, over 75% of them seen only once. The sample in question was CXCR5- memory CD4+ T cells sorted from blood, obtained 7 days after influenza vaccination. The source of these receptors is an adult who received the influenza vaccine.

CDR3 nucleotides: TGTGCCACCGAACTACAGGGGTTGAACACTGAAGCTTTCTTT. It is translated as CATELQGLNTEAFF. V is TRBV2 and J is TRBJ1-1; 7 nucleotides match TRBD1. The CDR3 length is 14 residues. With 10 bases clipped from V and 0 bases from J, the junction kept 8 bases outside the gene matches. CDR1 SNHLY and CDR2 FYNNEI come from the germline V gene. Combining the CDR3 with reference TRBV2 and TRBJ1-1 gives the whole variable domain EPEVTQTPSHQVTQMGQEVILRCVPISNHLYFYWYRQILGQKVEFLVSFYNNEISEKSEIFDDQFSVERPDGSNFTLKIRSTKLEDSAMYFCATELQGLNTEAFFGQGTRLTVV.

This chain connects TRBV18 to TRBJ1-6; no clear D. Germline loops: CDR1 KGHSH, CDR2 LQKENI. The CDR3 has 15 residues. V lost 6 bases and J 6 bases, leaving 15 bases between the germline ends. The CDR3: CASSNAAGGNSPLHF. As DNA, the CDR3 is TGTGCCAGCTCCAATGCGGCAGGCGGTAATTCACCCCTCCACTTT.

The chain links TRBV5-1 to TRBJ1-2; D not resolved. Per the germline V gene, CDR1 is SGHRS and CDR2 is YFSETQ. The CDR3 has 13 amino acids. V was trimmed by 4 bases and J by 0 bases, leaving 7 bases between them. CDR3 nucleotides: TGCGCCAGCAGCAGCCCAGCTAACTATGGCTACACCTTC. Translation: CASSSPANYGYTF.

The chain combines TRBV5-4 with TRBJ2-7; TRBD1 or TRBD2 may be the D gene (6 bases each). The V and J ends lost 0 bases and 1 base respectively, with 11 bases between them. Germline V gene sequence: CDR1 SGHNT, CDR2 YYREEE (reference sequence). This CDR3 comprises 15 residues. CDR3 DNA: TGTGCCAGCAGCTTGGGCGGGACACTATCCTACGAGCAGTACTTC. Protein: CASSLGGTLSYEQYF. The full variable domain, in which reference TRBV5-4 and TRBJ2-7 provide the parts outside the CDR3, is ETGVTQSPTHLIKTRGQQVTLRCSSQSGHNTVSWYQQALGQGPQFIFQYYREEENGRGNFPPRFSGLQFPNYSSELNVNALELDDSALYLCASSLGGTLSYEQYFGPGTRLTVT.

This clone was seen only a few times. The chain uses TRBV5-3 and TRBJ1-1; possible D gene TRBD1, 5 bases. TRBV5-3 qualifies as an ORF whose function is uncertain. This CDR3 comprises 14 residues. Trimming took off 3 bases at V and 4 bases at J, with 13 bases between the two ends. This CDR3 reads CARSSRQGRTEAFF. The CDR3 nucleotides read TGTGCCAGAAGCTCGAGGCAGGGTCGCACTGAAGCTTTCTTT.